This T cell receptor beta chain was recovered during a study of T cells after posttransplantation cyclophosphamide. Study results and limitations: TRB overlap between skin or GI tissue T cells and blood was limited.

Losses at the gene ends were 4 bases for V and 5 bases for J; bases not matched to a gene: 5. CDR1 is SNHLY, CDR2 FYNNEI, per germline. CDR3 size: 14 residues. About this clone: The antigen is unknown.

TCRdb keeps only in-frame clones here, not all; method: immunoSEQ multiplex PCR. The table records about 52,000 clones, 94% of them present only once. Sequenced sample: PBMCs. The chain links TRBV2 to TRBJ2-5; 9 bases are a match to TRBD1. This clonotype was obtained from a woman in her thirties in good health and a related stem cell transplant donor. CDR3 sequence reads: CASSARTGVETQYF. CDR3 bases: TGTGCCAGCAGTGCGAGGACAGGGGTTGAGACCCAGTACTTC.